This entry is about one T cell receptor (beta chain). Its antigen remains unknown. Trimming shortened V by 0 bases and J by 3 bases, and 5 bases separated the two germline ends. This CDR3 is 13 amino acids long. Germline assignment: CDR1 MNHNS and CDR2 SASEGT. This entry belongs to a study of cytomegalovirus exposure and HLA in healthy donors. Study-wide findings and caveats: Earlier results showed most TCR beta V segments being productive about 87% or about 30% of the time.

60 Vbeta and 13 Jbeta primers were used in PCR. Method: immunoSEQ multiplex PCR; TCRdb's copy keeps in-frame clones and lacks some. The listing records some 76,000 clones. The sequence derives from a boy between 10 and 17 years old in good health and CMV-seronegative. V is TRBV6-1 and J is TRBJ2-5; D unclear. The sequenced sample was PBMCs. The CDR3 loop reads CASSEAAEETQYF. The CDR3 DNA reads as TGTGCCAGCAGTGAAGCGGCCGAAGAGACCCAGTACTTC.